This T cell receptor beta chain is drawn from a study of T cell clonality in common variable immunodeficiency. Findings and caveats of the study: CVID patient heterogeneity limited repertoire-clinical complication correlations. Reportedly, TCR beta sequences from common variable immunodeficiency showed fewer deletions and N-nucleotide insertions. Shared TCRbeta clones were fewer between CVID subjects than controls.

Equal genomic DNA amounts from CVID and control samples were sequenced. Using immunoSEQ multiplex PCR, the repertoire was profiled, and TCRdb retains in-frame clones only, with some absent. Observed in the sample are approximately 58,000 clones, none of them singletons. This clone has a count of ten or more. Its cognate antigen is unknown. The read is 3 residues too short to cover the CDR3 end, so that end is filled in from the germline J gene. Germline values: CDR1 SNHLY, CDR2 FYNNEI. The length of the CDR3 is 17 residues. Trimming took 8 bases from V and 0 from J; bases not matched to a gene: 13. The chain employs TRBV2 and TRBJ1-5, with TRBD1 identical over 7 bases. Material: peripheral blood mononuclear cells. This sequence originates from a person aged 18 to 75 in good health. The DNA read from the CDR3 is TGTGCCAGCTCCCCCGGGACAGACTATTATAGCAATCAGCCC. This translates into CASSPGTDYYSNQP. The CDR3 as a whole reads CASSPGTDYYSNQPQHF.